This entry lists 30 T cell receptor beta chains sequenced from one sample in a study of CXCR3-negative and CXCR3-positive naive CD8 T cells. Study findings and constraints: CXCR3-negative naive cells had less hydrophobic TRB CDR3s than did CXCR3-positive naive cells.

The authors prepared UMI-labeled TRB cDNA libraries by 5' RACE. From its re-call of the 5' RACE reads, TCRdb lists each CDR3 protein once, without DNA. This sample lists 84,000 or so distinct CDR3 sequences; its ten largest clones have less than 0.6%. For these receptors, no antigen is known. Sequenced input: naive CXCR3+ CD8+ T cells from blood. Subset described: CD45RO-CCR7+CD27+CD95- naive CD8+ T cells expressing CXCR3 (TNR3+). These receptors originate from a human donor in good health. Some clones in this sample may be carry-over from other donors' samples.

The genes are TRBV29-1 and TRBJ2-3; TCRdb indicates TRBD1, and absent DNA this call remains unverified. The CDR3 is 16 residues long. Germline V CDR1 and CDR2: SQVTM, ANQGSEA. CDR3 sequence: CSVEDFLFRDTDTQYF.

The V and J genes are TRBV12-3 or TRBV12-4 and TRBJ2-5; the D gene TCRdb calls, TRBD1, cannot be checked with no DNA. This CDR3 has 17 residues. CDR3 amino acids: CASTNGQGALFQETQYF.

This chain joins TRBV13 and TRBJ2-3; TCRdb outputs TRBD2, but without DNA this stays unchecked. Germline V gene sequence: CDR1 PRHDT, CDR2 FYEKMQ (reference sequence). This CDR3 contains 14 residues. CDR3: CASSLGTSVDTQYF.

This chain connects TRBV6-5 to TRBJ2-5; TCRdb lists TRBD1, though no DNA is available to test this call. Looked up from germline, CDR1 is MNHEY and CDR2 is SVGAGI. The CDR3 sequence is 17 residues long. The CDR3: CASSTGGGGANGETQYF.

CDR3 in amino acids: CASTGPGVEQYF. J is TRBJ2-7 and V is TRBV28; TCRdb's D call of TRBD1 is untestable without DNA. CDR3 length: 12 residues. Germline values: CDR1 MDHEN, CDR2 SYDVKM. Based on the CDR3 plus reference TRBV28 and TRBJ2-7, the full variable domain is DVKVTQSSRYLVKRTGEKVFLECVQDMDHENMFWYRQDPGLGLRLIYFSYDVKMKEKGDIPEGYSVSREKKERFSLILESASTNQTSMYLCASTGPGVEQYFGPGTRLTVT.

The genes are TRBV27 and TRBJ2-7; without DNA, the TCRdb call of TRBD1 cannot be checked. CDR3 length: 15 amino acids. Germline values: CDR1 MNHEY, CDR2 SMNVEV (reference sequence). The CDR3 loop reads CASRLAGAIRYEQYF.

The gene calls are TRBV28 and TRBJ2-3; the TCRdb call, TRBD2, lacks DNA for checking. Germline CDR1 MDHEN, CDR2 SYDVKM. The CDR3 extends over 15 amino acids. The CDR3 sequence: CATEISVSSTDTQYF.

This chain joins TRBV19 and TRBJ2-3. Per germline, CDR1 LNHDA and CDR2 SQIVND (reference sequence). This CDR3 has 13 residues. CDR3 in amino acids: CASSIDWKGSRWF.

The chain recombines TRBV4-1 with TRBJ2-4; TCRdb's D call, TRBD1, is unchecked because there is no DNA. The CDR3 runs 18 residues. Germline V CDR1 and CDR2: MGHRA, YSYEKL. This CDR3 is CASSQELGQPVAKNIQYF.

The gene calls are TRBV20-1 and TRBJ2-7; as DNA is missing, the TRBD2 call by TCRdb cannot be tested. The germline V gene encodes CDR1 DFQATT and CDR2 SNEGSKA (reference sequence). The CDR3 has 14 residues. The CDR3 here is CSARDGTGRAEQYF.

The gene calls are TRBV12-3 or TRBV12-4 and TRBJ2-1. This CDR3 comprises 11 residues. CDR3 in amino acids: CASSLMFEQFF.

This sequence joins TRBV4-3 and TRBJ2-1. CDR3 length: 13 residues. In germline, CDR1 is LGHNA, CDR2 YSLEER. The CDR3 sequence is CASSQDGVYEQFF.

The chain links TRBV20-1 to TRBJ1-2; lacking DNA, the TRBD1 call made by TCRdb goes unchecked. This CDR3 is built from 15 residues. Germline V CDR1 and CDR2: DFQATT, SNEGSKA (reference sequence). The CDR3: CSARERDTPNYGYTF.

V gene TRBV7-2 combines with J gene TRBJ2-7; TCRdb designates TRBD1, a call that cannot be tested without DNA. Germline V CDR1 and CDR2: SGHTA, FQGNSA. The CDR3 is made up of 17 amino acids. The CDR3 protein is CASSYAGGQGPYYEQYF.

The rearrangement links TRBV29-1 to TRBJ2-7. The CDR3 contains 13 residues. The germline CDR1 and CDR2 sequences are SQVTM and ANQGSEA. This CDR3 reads CSVVDGVLYEQYF.

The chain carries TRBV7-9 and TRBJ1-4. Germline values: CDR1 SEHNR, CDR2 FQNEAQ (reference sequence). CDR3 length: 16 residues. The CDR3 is CASSLVEEGLNEKLFF. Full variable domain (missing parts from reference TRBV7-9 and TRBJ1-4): DTGVSQNPRHKITKRGQNVTFRCDPISEHNRLYWYRQTLGQGPEFLTYFQNEAQLEKSRLLSDRFSAERPKGSFSTLEIQRTEQGDSAMYLCASSLVEEGLNEKLFFGSGTQLSVL.

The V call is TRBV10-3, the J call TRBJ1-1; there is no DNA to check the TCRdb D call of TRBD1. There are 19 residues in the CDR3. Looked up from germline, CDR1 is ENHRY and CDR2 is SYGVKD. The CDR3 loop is CAIRTGSVLGGDQNTEAFF.

The CDR3 sequence: CASSSLPGELFF. This sequence joins TRBV12-3 or TRBV12-4 and TRBJ2-2; TCRdb returns TRBD2, unconfirmable since there is no DNA. The CDR3 has 12 amino acids.

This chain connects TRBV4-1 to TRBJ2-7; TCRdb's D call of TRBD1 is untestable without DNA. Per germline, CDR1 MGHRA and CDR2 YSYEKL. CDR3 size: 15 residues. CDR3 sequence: CASSQIRDGINEQYF.

The CDR3 region is CASSLSATGATGELFF. V usage is TRBV5-4 and J usage is TRBJ2-2; TCRdb proposes TRBD1, but this gene call is untestable without DNA. The CDR3 has 16 residues. Germline CDR1 is SGHNT and CDR2 is YYREEE (reference sequence).

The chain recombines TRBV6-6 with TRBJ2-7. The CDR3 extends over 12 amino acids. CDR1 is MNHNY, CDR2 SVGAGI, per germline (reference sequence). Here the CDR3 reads CASSQDAYEQYF.

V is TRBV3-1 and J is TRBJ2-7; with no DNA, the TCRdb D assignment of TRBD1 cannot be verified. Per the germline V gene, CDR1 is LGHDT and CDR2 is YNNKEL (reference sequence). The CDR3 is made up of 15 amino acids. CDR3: CASSQVGGYENEQYF.

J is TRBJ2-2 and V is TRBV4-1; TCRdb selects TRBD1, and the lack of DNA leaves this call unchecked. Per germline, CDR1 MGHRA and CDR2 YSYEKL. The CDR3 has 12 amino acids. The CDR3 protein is CASSPRGGELFF.

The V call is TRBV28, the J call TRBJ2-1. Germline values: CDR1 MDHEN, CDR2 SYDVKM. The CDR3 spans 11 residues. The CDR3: CASSSLYEQFF. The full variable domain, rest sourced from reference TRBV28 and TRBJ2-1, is DVKVTQSSRYLVKRTGEKVFLECVQDMDHENMFWYRQDPGLGLRLIYFSYDVKMKEKGDIPEGYSVSREKKERFSLILESASTNQTSMYLCASSSLYEQFFGPGTRLTVL.

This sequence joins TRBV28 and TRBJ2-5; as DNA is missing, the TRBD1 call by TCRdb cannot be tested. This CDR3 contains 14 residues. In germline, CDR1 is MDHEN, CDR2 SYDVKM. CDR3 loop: CASRYPGQQETQYF.

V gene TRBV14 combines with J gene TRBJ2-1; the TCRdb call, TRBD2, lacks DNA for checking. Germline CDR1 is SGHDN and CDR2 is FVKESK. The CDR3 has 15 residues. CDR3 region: CASSPPGLSYNEQFF.

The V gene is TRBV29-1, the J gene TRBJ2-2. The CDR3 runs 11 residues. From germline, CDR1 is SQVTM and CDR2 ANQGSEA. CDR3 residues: CSGTQTGELFF.

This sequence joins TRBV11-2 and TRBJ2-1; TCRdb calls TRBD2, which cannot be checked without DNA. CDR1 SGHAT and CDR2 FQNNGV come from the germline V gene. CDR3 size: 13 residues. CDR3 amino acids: CASSLAAGNEQFF.

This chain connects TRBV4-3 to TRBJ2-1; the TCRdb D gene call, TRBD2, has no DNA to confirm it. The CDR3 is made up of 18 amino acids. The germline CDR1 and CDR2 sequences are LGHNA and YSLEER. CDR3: CASSQDLLAGSPGDEQFF.

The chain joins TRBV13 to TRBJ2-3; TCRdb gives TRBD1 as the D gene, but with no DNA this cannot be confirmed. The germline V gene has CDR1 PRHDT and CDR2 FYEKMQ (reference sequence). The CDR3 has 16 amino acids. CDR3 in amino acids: CASSTPSEGSTDTQYF.